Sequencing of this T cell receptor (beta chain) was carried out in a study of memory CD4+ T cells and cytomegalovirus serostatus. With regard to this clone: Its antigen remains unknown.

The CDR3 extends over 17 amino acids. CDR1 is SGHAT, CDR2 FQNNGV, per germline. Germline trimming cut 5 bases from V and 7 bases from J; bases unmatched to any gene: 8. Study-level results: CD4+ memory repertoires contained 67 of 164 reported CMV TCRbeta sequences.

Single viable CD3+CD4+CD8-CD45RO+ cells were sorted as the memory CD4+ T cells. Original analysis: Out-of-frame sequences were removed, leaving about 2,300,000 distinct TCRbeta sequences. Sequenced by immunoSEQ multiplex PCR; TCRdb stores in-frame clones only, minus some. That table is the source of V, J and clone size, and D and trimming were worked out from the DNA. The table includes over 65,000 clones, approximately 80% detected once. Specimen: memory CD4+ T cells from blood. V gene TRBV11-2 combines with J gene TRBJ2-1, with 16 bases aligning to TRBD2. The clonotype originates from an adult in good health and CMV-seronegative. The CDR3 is CASSQTGLAGGLNEQFF. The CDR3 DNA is TGTGCCAGCAGCCAAACGGGACTAGCGGGGGGGTTGAATGAGCAGTTCTTC.